Following are 19 T cell receptor beta chains from one sample sequenced in a study of T cells in Graves' hyperthyroidism and ophthalmopathy. TCR beta CDR3 region amplification was performed from RNA transcripts. The HTBI primer set was used in a first-round RT-PCR of the TCR CDR3. TCRdb called the multiplex PCR reads again in MiXCR, with one record for every CDR3 protein. This table holds about 260,000 distinct CDR3 sequences, 16% found once. Source material: blood. The receptors stem from a woman aged 18-29 years with Graves' ophthalmopathy.

This clonotype was recorded at least ten times. CDR3 bases: TGTGCCAGCAGCCCTACTCAAAACTCTGGGGCCAACGTCCTGACTTTC. Translating it yields CASSPTQNSGANVLTF. The chain links TRBV11-1 to TRBJ2-6; D ambiguous. The CDR3 has 16 amino acids. V lost 5 bases and J 0 bases, leaving 11 bases between the germline ends. CDR1 is SGHAT and CDR2 is FQDESV in the germline V gene (reference sequence).

This chain joins TRBV20-1 and TRBJ2-7; 8 bases fit TRBD1. Germline CDR1 DFQATT, CDR2 SNEGSKA (reference sequence). J was trimmed by 2 bases and V by 6 bases; bases with no gene match: 3. The CDR3 sequence is 12 residues long. Here the CDR3 reads CSAGQGPYEQYF. In nucleotides, the CDR3 is TGCAGTGCCGGACAGGGACCCTACGAGCAGTACTTC.

This clonotype came up a few times. The rearrangement links TRBV6-5 to TRBJ2-2, with 11 nucleotides matching TRBD2. The CDR3 consists of 18 residues. V shed 0 bases and J 2 bases; nucleotides not matched to a gene: 5. Germline assignment: CDR1 MNHEY and CDR2 SVGAGI. Here the CDR3 DNA reads TGTGCCAGCAGTTACTCGACTAGCGGGGTTGTCAACACCGGGGAGCTGTTTTTT. Translation gives CASSYSTSGVVNTGELFF.

Many counts were recorded for this clonotype. This rearrangement joins TRBV5-1 to TRBJ2-1, with TRBD1 as a possible D gene (7 bases). Germline V gives CDR1 SGHRS, CDR2 YFSETQ. The CDR3 spans 12 residues. Trimming cost V 4 bases and J 6 bases, with 8 bases left between them. CDR3 sequence reads: CASSQGGNEQFF. CDR3 DNA: TGCGCCAGCAGCCAGGGGGGCAATGAGCAGTTCTTC.

This clonotype has a count of ten or more. The chain has TRBV5-5 and TRBJ2-2; D ambiguous. The CDR3 loop spans 15 amino acids. Trimming removed 7 bases at V and 5 bases at J, with 18 bases between. From germline, CDR1 is SGHKS and CDR2 YYEKEE (reference sequence). CDR3 sequence (DNA): TGTGCCAGCCTGATGAGCTCGCGTGGAACCGGGGAGCTGTTTTTT. Translated, it gives CASLMSSRGTGELFF.

There are many counts of this clonotype. The V and J genes are TRBV6-2 or TRBV6-3 and TRBJ2-1; no reliable D call. Germline assignment: CDR1 MNHEY and CDR2 SVGEGT. The CDR3 loop spans 13 amino acids. Between the trimmed V and J ends, which lost 7 bases and 3 bases, there was a span of 10 bases. The CDR3 DNA follows: TGTGCCAGCACCTCGACCGGCTACAATGAGCAGTTCTTC. It specifies CASTSTGYNEQFF.

This clonotype was seen at least ten times. The V gene is TRBV16, the J gene TRBJ2-1; D ambiguous. The CDR3 length is 11 residues. The V end was cut by 4 bases, the J end by 5 bases, with 3 bases between. CDR1 and CDR2 from the germline V gene are KGHSY and FQNENV. The CDR3 DNA is TGTGCCAGCAGCCCAAACAATGAGCAGTTCTTC. This codes for CASSPNNEQFF.

This clonotype was detected many times. The gene calls are TRBV28 and TRBJ2-2; no reliable D call. There are 15 residues in the CDR3. Germline lookup yields CDR1 MDHEN and CDR2 SYDVKM. Trimming took 3 bases from V and 6 from J, leaving 14 bases between them. CDR3 loop: CASSFDGVAAGELFF. The CDR3 DNA follows: TGTGCCAGCAGTTTTGATGGGGTAGCCGCCGGGGAGCTGTTTTTT.

This chain uses TRBV6-5 with TRBJ2-7; 11 nucleotides align to TRBD2. The trim removed 3 bases at V and 3 bases at J, leaving 7 bases unmatched. Germline values: CDR1 MNHEY, CDR2 SVGAGI. The CDR3 is 16 residues long. The CDR3 region is CASSYQFSGGDYEQYF. CDR3 coding DNA: TGTGCCAGCAGTTATCAATTTAGCGGGGGGGACTACGAGCAGTACTTC.

CDR3 loop: CASSRLPGTGLFYEQYF. For the CDR3, the DNA is TGTGCCAGCTCACGTCTTCCCGGGACAGGGCTTTTCTACGAGCAGTACTTC. The rearrangement joins TRBV18 to TRBJ2-7, with TRBD1 matching over 9 bases. This CDR3 comprises 17 residues. CDR1 is KGHSH and CDR2 is LQKENI in the germline V gene. After removal of 4 bases from V and 3 bases from J, the junction contained 13 bases not matched to a gene.

This clonotype was seen ten or more times. This chain joins TRBV18 and TRBJ1-1; D is unclear. Germline-derived CDR1 and CDR2 are KGHSH and LQKENI. V gave up 3 bases and J gave up 2 bases, with 7 bases separating them. The CDR3 covers 13 residues. CDR3 DNA: TGTGCCAGCTCACCGGGGATAAACACTGAAGCTTTCTTT. Its protein is CASSPGINTEAFF. Drawing the rest from reference TRBV18 and TRBJ1-1, the complete variable domain is NAGVMQNPRHLVRRRGQEARLRCSPMKGHSHVYWYRQLPEEGLKFMVYLQKENIIDESGMPKERFSAEFPKEGPSILRIQQVVRGDSAAYFCASSPGINTEAFFGQGTRLTVV.

This clonotype was picked up a small number of times. The V and J genes are TRBV4-2 and TRBJ2-1, with 10 bases matching TRBD2. Losses at the gene ends were 1 base for V and 0 bases for J; bases not matched to a gene: 6. CDR1 LGHNA and CDR2 YNFKEQ come from the germline V gene. This CDR3 comprises 18 residues. CDR3 sequence reads: CASSQGIAGGHSYNEQFF. In DNA form, the CDR3 reads TGTGCCAGCAGCCAAGGGATAGCGGGAGGTCACTCCTACAATGAGCAGTTCTTC.

Ten or more counts support this clonotype. The genes are TRBV5-6 and TRBJ1-1; D is uncertain. Germline V gene data show CDR1 as SGHDT and CDR2 as YYEEEE. V shed 3 bases and J shed 4 bases, with 19 bases lying between them. This CDR3 comprises 16 residues. CDR3 DNA sequence: TGTGCCAGCAGCTCCACGGGCCACTGGGAGGTCACTGAAGCTTTCTTT. Encoded protein: CASSSTGHWEVTEAFF.

This clonotype was counted ten times or more. V usage is TRBV30 and J usage is TRBJ1-4, with D tentatively TRBD1 (6 bases). Germline V gene lookup returns CDR1 GTSNPN and CDR2 SVGIG (reference sequence). The CDR3 consists of 17 residues. V was clipped by 1 base and J by 1 base, with 16 bases between them. The CDR3 coding sequence is TGTGCCTGGAGTGACCCCGCAGGGGTTTTAACTAATGAAAAACTGTTTTTT. Protein: CAWSDPAGVLTNEKLFF. Drawing the rest from reference TRBV30 and TRBJ1-4, the complete variable domain is SQTIHQWPATLVQPVGSPLSLECTVEGTSNPNLYWYRQAAGRGLQLLFYSVGIGQISSEVPQNLSASRPQDRQFILSSKKLLLSDSGFYLCAWSDPAGVLTNEKLFFGSGTQLSVL.

Many counts were recorded for this clonotype. This chain links TRBV27 with TRBJ2-3; D gene uncertain. The CDR3 extends over 14 amino acids. Germline assignment: CDR1 MNHEY and CDR2 SMNVEV (reference sequence). Trimming took off 4 bases at V and 2 bases at J, with 10 bases between the two ends. The DNA for the CDR3 is TGTGCCAGCAGTTCAGCCCAGTTCACAGATACGCAGTATTTT. As protein: CASSSAQFTDTQYF.

This clonotype showed up many times. The chain couples TRBV29-1 to TRBJ2-7; tentatively, D is TRBD1 or TRBD2 (5 bases each). The CDR3 consists of 13 residues. V was trimmed by 5 bases and J by 2 bases, leaving 13 bases between them. Germline V gene lookup returns CDR1 SQVTM and CDR2 ANQGSEA. CDR3 sequence: CSVMRGDTYEQYF. CDR3 DNA: TGCAGCGTTATGAGGGGAGATACCTACGAGCAGTACTTC.

The chain combines TRBV27 with TRBJ1-2; 10 bases map to TRBD1. The germline gives CDR1 MNHEY, CDR2 SMNVEV (reference sequence). The CDR3 is 14 residues long. Trimming cost V 4 bases and J 8 bases; bases outside gene matches: 7. CDR3 coding DNA: TGTGCCAGCAGTTCCGGGACAGGGGTAAGCGGCTACACCTTC. The encoded protein is CASSSGTGVSGYTF.

This clonotype was picked up a small number of times. The V gene is TRBV4-1, the J gene TRBJ2-7; possibly TRBD2 for D (6 bases). Trimming pared 3 bases from V and 3 bases from J, leaving 15 bases between. The CDR3 is made up of 15 amino acids. Germline values: CDR1 MGHRA, CDR2 YSYEKL. The CDR3 loop is CASSHPGGVFYEQYF. The DNA of the CDR3 is TGCGCCAGCAGCCACCCCGGGGGAGTTTTCTACGAGCAGTACTTC.

In this sample, this clonotype turned up many times. The V and J genes are TRBV7-2 and TRBJ2-7; D not certain. The CDR3 loop spans 17 amino acids. V was shortened by 5 bases and J by 0 bases, with 20 bases between the two germline ends. Germline CDR1 and CDR2: SGHTA and FQGNSA. The CDR3 loop reads CASSLKVQPHSSYEQYF. As DNA, the CDR3 is TGTGCCAGCAGCCTAAAGGTCCAACCCCACAGCTCCTACGAGCAGTACTTC. Combining the CDR3 with reference TRBV7-2 and TRBJ2-7 gives the whole variable domain GAGVSQSPSNKVTEKGKDVELRCDPISGHTALYWYRQSLGQGLEFLIYFQGNSAPDKSGLPSDRFSAERTGGSVSTLTIQRTQQEDSAVYLCASSLKVQPHSSYEQYFGPGTRLTVT.